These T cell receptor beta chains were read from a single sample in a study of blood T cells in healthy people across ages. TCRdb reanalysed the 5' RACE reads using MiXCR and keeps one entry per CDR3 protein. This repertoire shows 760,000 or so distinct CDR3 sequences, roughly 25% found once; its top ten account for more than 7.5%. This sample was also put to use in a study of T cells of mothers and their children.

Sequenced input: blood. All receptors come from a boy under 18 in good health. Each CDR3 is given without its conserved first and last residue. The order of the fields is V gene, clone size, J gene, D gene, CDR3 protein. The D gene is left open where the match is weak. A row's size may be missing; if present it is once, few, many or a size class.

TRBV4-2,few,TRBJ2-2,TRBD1,ASSQVIRDRANTGELF
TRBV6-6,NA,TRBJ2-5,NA,ASKYGGSRETQY
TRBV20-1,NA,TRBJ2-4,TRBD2,SVAPAGGANIQY
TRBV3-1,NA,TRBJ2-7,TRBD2,ASSQDILAAANYEQY
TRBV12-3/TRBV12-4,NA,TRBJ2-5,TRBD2,ASSLGLAEWGETQY
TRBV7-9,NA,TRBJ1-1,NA,ASSKRRDGTTEAF
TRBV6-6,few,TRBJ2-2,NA,ASSYRDANTGELF
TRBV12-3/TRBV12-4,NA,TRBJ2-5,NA,ASSQTSSGTQY
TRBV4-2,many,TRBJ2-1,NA,ASSQETGSNEQF
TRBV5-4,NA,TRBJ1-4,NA,ASSLAGDEKLF
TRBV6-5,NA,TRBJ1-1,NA,ASSYSPVPVNTEAF
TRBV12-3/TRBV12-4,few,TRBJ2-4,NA,ASSERDIQY
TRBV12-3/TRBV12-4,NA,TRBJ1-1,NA,ASSLVTGKAF
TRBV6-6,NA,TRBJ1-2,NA,ASRGQPGGSNYGYT
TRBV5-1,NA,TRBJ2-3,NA,ASSRFSVSPTDTQY
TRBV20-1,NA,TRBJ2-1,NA,SARAPQSSYNEQF
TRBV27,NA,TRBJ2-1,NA,ASILERDSPYNEQF
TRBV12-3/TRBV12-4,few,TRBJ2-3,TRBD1,ASSFGQGDTDTQY
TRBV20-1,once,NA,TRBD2,SARDAGVSYEQY
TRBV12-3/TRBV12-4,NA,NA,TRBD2,ASSGGEGGYEQY
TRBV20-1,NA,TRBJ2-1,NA,SAPKMGDEQF
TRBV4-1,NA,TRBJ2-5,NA,ASSQVGRGETQY
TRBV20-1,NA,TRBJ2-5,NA,SARDPRLPIETQY
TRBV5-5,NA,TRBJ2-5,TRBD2,ASSFLAEVETQY
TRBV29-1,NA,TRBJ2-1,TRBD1,SVEDPDRSYNEQF
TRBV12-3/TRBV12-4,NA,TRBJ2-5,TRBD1,ASSPRTGGGETQY
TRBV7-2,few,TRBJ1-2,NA,ASTILPDRGGYT
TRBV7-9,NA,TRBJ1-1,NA,ASGSGGDARTEAF
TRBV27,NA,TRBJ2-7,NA,ASSLNQGYEQY
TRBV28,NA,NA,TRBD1,ASSAQDRGKDEQY